One T cell receptor (beta chain) is described in this entry. The target antigen is unknown. This entry is derived from a study of blood T cells in healthy people across ages. Germline lookup yields CDR1 MNHEY and CDR2 SVGEGT. Trimming removed 2 bases from V and 4 bases from J; junction bases left unmatched: 11. This CDR3 is built from 17 residues. A second PCR, run for about 6 to 12 cycles, used a sample-barcoded 5' primer plus a J-beta primer mix. TCRdb reprocessed the 5' RACE reads with MiXCR, giving one entry per CDR3 protein. The repertoire holds about 2 million distinct CDR3 sequences, with about 50% as singletons. General study results and limits: Long-lived and aged donors differed, with more naive CD4+ cells and higher diversity in the long-lived.

The V gene is TRBV6-2 or TRBV6-3, the J gene TRBJ2-5; 9 bases are shared with TRBD2. The sequence came from a woman aged 40-49 years in good health. The sequenced material came from blood. Here the CDR3 reads CASSYPMSGGPPETQYF. CDR3 sequence (DNA): TGTGCCAGCAGTTACCCCATGAGCGGGGGGCCCCCAGAGACCCAGTACTTC.